The 31 T cell receptor beta chains below all came from one sample that was sequenced in a study of shared clonotypes between healthy human individuals. Generated by immunoSEQ multiplex PCR, the TCRdb table keeps only in-frame clones and is missing some. The sample records roughly 1,600,000 clones, about 98.5% being singletons. Sequenced sample: naive CD4+ T cells sorted from blood. Stated subset: CD45RA+ positively selected. The source is a man aged 25 to 40 in good health.

V usage is TRBV18 and J usage is TRBJ1-1; the match to TRBD1 covers 8 bases. This CDR3 region has 18 residues. CDR1 is KGHSH, CDR2 LQKENI, per germline. Unmatched junction bases numbered 18, after V lost 5 bases and J lost 4 bases. The CDR3 DNA reads TGTGCCAGCTCATCCGCTACATTTACAGGGGGTGGTAGCACTGAAGCTTTCTTT. It yields the protein CASSSATFTGGGSTEAFF. The full variable domain, rest sourced from reference TRBV18 and TRBJ1-1, is NAGVMQNPRHLVRRRGQEARLRCSPMKGHSHVYWYRQLPEEGLKFMVYLQKENIIDESGMPKERFSAEFPKEGPSILRIQQVVRGDSAAYFCASSSATFTGGGSTEAFFGQGTRLTVV.

This clone was recorded once. The chain joins TRBV9 to TRBJ2-7; weak D call: TRBD1 (5 bases). CDR3 length equals 14 residues. Germline V gene sequence: CDR1 SGDLS, CDR2 YYNGEE. V shed 3 bases and J shed 5 bases, with 15 bases lying between them. The CDR3 region is CASSAQGVLDEQYF. The CDR3 DNA is TGTGCCAGCAGCGCTCAAGGGGTGCTGGACGAGCAGTACTTC.

The chain is built from TRBV11-2 and TRBJ2-2; 7 bases are shared with TRBD1. V shed 5 bases and J 3 bases; nucleotides not matched to a gene: 3. In germline, CDR1 is SGHAT, CDR2 FQNNGV. The CDR3 covers 14 residues. In nucleotides, the CDR3 is TGTGCCAGCAGCCAGGGACAGCACACCGGGGAGCTGTTTTTT. Translated, it gives CASSQGQHTGELFF. The full variable domain, its missing parts supplied by reference TRBV11-2 and TRBJ2-2, is EAGVAQSPRYKIIEKRQSVAFWCNPISGHATLYWYQQILGQGPKLLIQFQNNGVVDDSQLPKDRFSAERLKGVDSTLKIQPAKLEDSAVYLCASSQGQHTGELFFGEGSRLTVL.

The chain uses TRBV19 and TRBJ2-7; the D gene is possibly TRBD1 (5 bases). The V gene's germline CDR1 is LNHDA and CDR2 SQIVND (reference sequence). V lost 3 bases to trimming and J lost 6 bases, with 18 bases between them. The CDR3 is 15 residues long. CDR3 residues: CASSIAGSYYCEQYF. The DNA of the CDR3 is TGTGCCAGTAGTATCGCAGGGTCGTATTACTGCGAGCAGTACTTC.

The chain recombines TRBV4-2 with TRBJ2-2, with 10 bases matching TRBD2. The CDR3 extends over 17 amino acids. The germline V gene has CDR1 LGHNA and CDR2 YNFKEQ. V was pared by 5 bases and J by 6 bases, with 12 bases of the junction left unmatched. The CDR3 here is CASSYMGLASDPGELFF. CDR3 DNA: TGTGCCAGCAGCTACATGGGACTAGCGTCGGATCCCGGGGAGCTGTTTTTT.

The chain employs TRBV27 and TRBJ1-1, with a weak D call TRBD1 (5 bases). Germline assignment: CDR1 MNHEY and CDR2 SMNVEV (reference sequence). The ends were cut back, 6 bases at V and 4 bases at J, with 12 bases in the middle. CDR3 length: 13 residues. CDR3 residues: CASRDLGGTEAFF. CDR3 sequence (DNA): TGTGCCAGCAGGGACCTGGGGGGCACTGAAGCTTTCTTT.

The chain uses TRBV6-5 and TRBJ2-1; TRBD1 might be the D (5 bases). The CDR3 totals 14 residues. The V gene's germline CDR1 is MNHEY and CDR2 SVGAGI. V was clipped by 6 bases and J by 7 bases, with 16 bases between them. CDR3 loop: CASSRQSRRNEQFF. In DNA form, the CDR3 reads TGTGCCAGCAGCAGACAGTCCAGACGGAATGAGCAGTTCTTC.

The CDR3 region has the DNA TGTGCCAGCAGTCCCCACAGGGGCGGGAGACACTACGAGCAGTACTTC. Translation gives CASSPHRGGRHYEQYF. The gene calls are TRBV28 and TRBJ2-7; D assignment may be TRBD1 or TRBD2 (7 bases each). This CDR3 region has 16 residues. V lost 5 bases to trimming and J lost 3 bases, with 20 bases between them. Germline V CDR1 and CDR2: MDHEN, SYDVKM.

The rearrangement uses TRBV25-1 and TRBJ2-4, with D perhaps matching TRBD2 (6 bases). This CDR3 comprises 14 residues. The V and J ends lost 2 bases and 4 bases respectively, with 9 bases between them. Per the germline V gene, CDR1 is MGHDK and CDR2 is SYGVNS. The CDR3 reads CASSEPGTKNIQYF. In DNA, the CDR3 is TGTGCCAGCAGTGAACCGGGGACTAAAAACATTCAGTACTTC.

The V and J genes are TRBV18 and TRBJ2-7, with 9 positions matching TRBD2. This CDR3 is 15 amino acids long. CDR1 and CDR2 from the germline V gene are KGHSH and LQKENI. The trim removed 3 bases at V and 2 bases at J, leaving 5 bases unmatched. CDR3 loop: CASSPKVAGAYEQYF. For the CDR3, the DNA is TGTGCCAGCTCACCGAAGGTAGCGGGAGCCTACGAGCAGTACTTC.

The CDR3 nucleotides are TGTGCCAGCAGCTTAGGTTTTGAGAGATATGGCTACACCTTC. Residues: CASSLGFERYGYTF. The chain couples TRBV5-5 to TRBJ1-2; D is unresolved. The length of the CDR3 is 14 residues. The germline V gene has CDR1 SGHKS and CDR2 YYEKEE (reference sequence). V lost 2 bases to trimming and J lost 5 bases, with 13 bases between them.

This chain uses TRBV20-1 with TRBJ2-7; D not resolved. The V end lost 3 bases, the J end lost 4 bases, and 7 bases lay between the germline ends. The CDR3 is 11 amino acids. The germline CDR1 and CDR2 sequences are DFQATT and SNEGSKA (reference sequence). CDR3 amino acids: CSASDAYEQYF. In DNA form, the CDR3 reads TGCAGTGCTAGCGACGCGTACGAGCAGTACTTC.

The chain recombines TRBV15 with TRBJ2-1; no firm D call. V dropped 2 bases and J dropped 6 bases, with 17 bases sitting between them. Germline V gives CDR1 LNHNV, CDR2 YYDKDF (reference sequence). This CDR3 comprises 16 residues. The CDR3 bases are TGTGCCACCAGCAGACTCAGAAGAACCGGGCCCAATGAGCAGTTCTTC. Protein sequence: CATSRLRRTGPNEQFF.

The CDR3 nucleotides read TGCGCCAGCAGCCAAGGAAGACTAGCGGGAGGGAACACCGGGGAGCTGTTTTTT. It specifies CASSQGRLAGGNTGELFF. This chain connects TRBV4-1 to TRBJ2-2, with TRBD2 identical over 13 bases. The CDR3 is 18 amino acids. With V trimmed by 1 base and J by 1 base, 3 bases remained unmatched. The germline V gene encodes CDR1 MGHRA and CDR2 YSYEKL.

The chain recombines TRBV4-3 with TRBJ2-3, with D unclear. CDR1 is LGHNA, CDR2 YSLEER, per germline. Trimming left V 0 bases short and J 2 bases short, with 9 bases between. CDR3 size: 15 residues. CDR3 amino acids: CASSQDNRLTDTQYF. The CDR3 nucleotides are TGCGCCAGCAGCCAAGATAACCGGCTCACAGATACGCAGTATTTT.

The V gene is TRBV15, the J gene TRBJ2-7, with 7 bases matching TRBD1. J lost 2 bases, V lost 4 bases, and 2 bases had no gene match. Germline CDR1 reads LNHNV; CDR2 reads YYDKDF (reference sequence). This CDR3 region has 13 residues. In DNA, the CDR3 is TGTGCCACCAGCAAAACAGGGGCCTACGAGCAGTACTTC. Its translation is CATSKTGAYEQYF. The whole variable domain, remainder taken from reference TRBV15 and TRBJ2-7, is DAMVIQNPRYQVTQFGKPVTLSCSQTLNHNVMYWYQQKSSQAPKLLFHYYDKDFNNEADTPDNFQSRRPNTSFCFLDIRSPGLGDTAMYLCATSKTGAYEQYFGPGTRLTVT.

The V call is TRBV27, the J call TRBJ2-5; tentatively, D is TRBD1 (6 bases). The CDR3 contains 15 residues. Germline values: CDR1 MNHEY, CDR2 SMNVEV (reference sequence). V dropped 6 bases and J dropped 5 bases, with 19 bases sitting between them. The CDR3 reads CASRTWGPGWETQYF. In nucleotides, the CDR3 is TGTGCCAGCAGGACTTGGGGGCCCGGGTGGGAGACCCAGTACTTC.

CDR3: CASSLLRYEQYF. CDR3 coding DNA: TGTGCCAGCAGCCTCCTTAGGTACGAGCAGTACTTC. The chain couples TRBV11-2 to TRBJ2-7; D unclear. The CDR3 covers 12 residues. Germline assignment: CDR1 SGHAT and CDR2 FQNNGV. V was shortened by 5 bases and J by 4 bases, with 9 bases between the two germline ends.

J is TRBJ2-1 and V is TRBV9; 9 bases are shared with TRBD2. The CDR3 is 14 amino acids. The junction had 4 bases not matched to a gene; V was cut back by 0 bases and J by 9 bases. In germline, CDR1 is SGDLS, CDR2 YYNGEE. The CDR3 reads CASSVGLAGIEQFF. The DNA of the CDR3 is TGTGCCAGCAGCGTAGGGCTAGCGGGAATTGAGCAGTTCTTC.

V and J are TRBV25-1 and TRBJ2-1; D not certain. This CDR3 spans 14 amino acids. The germline CDR1 and CDR2 sequences are MGHDK and SYGVNS. V was trimmed by 1 base and J by 5 bases, leaving 9 bases between them. The CDR3 bases are TGTGCCAGCAGTGAATTGGGATTGGACAATGAGCAGTTCTTC. As protein: CASSELGLDNEQFF.

The chain carries TRBV5-4 and TRBJ2-4; D is possibly TRBD2 (6 bases). Germline V gives CDR1 SGHNT, CDR2 YYREEE (reference sequence). The V and J ends lost 4 bases and 5 bases respectively, with 16 bases between them. This CDR3 contains 15 residues. The DNA of the CDR3 is TGTGCCAGCAGCACACCCACCGGGGGTCAAAACATTCAGTACTTC. This encodes CASSTPTGGQNIQYF. The whole variable domain, remainder taken from reference TRBV5-4 and TRBJ2-4, is ETGVTQSPTHLIKTRGQQVTLRCSSQSGHNTVSWYQQALGQGPQFIFQYYREEENGRGNFPPRFSGLQFPNYSSELNVNALELDDSALYLCASSTPTGGQNIQYFGAGTRLSVL.

The chain is built from TRBV28 and TRBJ2-2; D is uncertain. Trimming shortened V by 6 bases and J by 6 bases, and 8 bases separated the two germline ends. This CDR3 has 12 residues. CDR1 is MDHEN, CDR2 SYDVKM, per germline. The CDR3 here is CASREPPGELFF. CDR3 nucleotide sequence: TGTGCCAGCAGAGAGCCCCCCGGGGAGCTGTTTTTT.

The chain employs TRBV7-9 and TRBJ2-3; 7 nucleotides line up with TRBD2. V dropped 3 bases and J dropped 3; count of bases not matched to a gene: 3. The CDR3 consists of 14 residues. Germline CDR1 and CDR2: SEHNR and FQNEAQ (reference sequence). CDR3 DNA: TGTGCCAGCAGCTTCGGGGGAGGGACAGATACGCAGTATTTT. This sequence encodes CASSFGGGTDTQYF. Drawing the rest from reference TRBV7-9 and TRBJ2-3, the complete variable domain is DTGVSQNPRHKITKRGQNVTFRCDPISEHNRLYWYRQTLGQGPEFLTYFQNEAQLEKSRLLSDRFSAERPKGSFSTLEIQRTEQGDSAMYLCASSFGGGTDTQYFGPGTRLTVL.

This chain connects TRBV30 to TRBJ2-7; D unresolved. Looked up from germline, CDR1 is GTSNPN and CDR2 is SVGIG (reference sequence). CDR3 length: 14 residues. Trimming stripped 1 base from V and 5 bases from J, with 15 bases between. The DNA of the CDR3 is TGTGCCTGGAGTGGCGACCAGCTAGACGACGAGCAGTACTTC. This translates into CAWSGDQLDDEQYF.

The CDR3 reads CAITPDRAGNTIYF. DNA for the CDR3: TGTGCCATCACCCCCGACAGGGCCGGAAACACCATATATTTT. The chain joins TRBV10-3 to TRBJ1-3; 7 bases fit TRBD1. Germline CDR1 is ENHRY and CDR2 is SYGVKD. The CDR3 has 14 amino acids. Losses at the gene ends were 7 bases for V and 4 bases for J; bases not matched to a gene: 7.

This clone has only one observation. V and J are TRBV2 and TRBJ1-4; 9 bases agree with TRBD1. J was trimmed by 10 bases and V by 6 bases; bases with no gene match: 12. Germline V gene data show CDR1 as SNHLY and CDR2 as FYNNEI. The CDR3 is 15 residues long. CDR3 in amino acids: CASRVAPQGAGKLFF. CDR3 DNA sequence: TGTGCCAGCAGGGTCGCCCCACAGGGGGCGGGAAAACTGTTTTTT.

V is TRBV19 and J is TRBJ1-2; D is undetermined. Germline CDR1 and CDR2: LNHDA and SQIVND (reference sequence). The V end was cut by 3 bases, the J end by 6 bases, with 17 bases between. This CDR3 spans 15 amino acids. The CDR3 region is CASSIAGGASDGYTF. The CDR3 DNA reads TGTGCCAGTAGTATCGCGGGCGGTGCCTCTGATGGCTACACCTTC.

CDR3 DNA sequence: TGTGCCAGCAGCCCCCGGGACAGATTCACAGATACGCAGTATTTT. As protein: CASSPRDRFTDTQYF. The chain has TRBV7-8 and TRBJ2-3; 7 bases align to TRBD1. There are 15 residues in the CDR3. With 5 bases clipped from V and 2 bases from J, the junction kept 7 bases outside the gene matches. Germline CDR1 is SGHVS and CDR2 is FQNEAQ.

This chain connects TRBV28 to TRBJ2-7, with 8 bases aligning to TRBD2. This CDR3 is 15 amino acids long. Unmatched junction bases numbered 9, after V lost 5 bases and J lost 3 bases. Germline lookup yields CDR1 MDHEN and CDR2 SYDVKM. DNA for the CDR3: TGTGCCAGCAGTCCCGGGACTAGTAAAGTCTACGAGCAGTACTTC. Translation gives CASSPGTSKVYEQYF.

The chain carries TRBV18 and TRBJ1-4; D is unclear. Germline V CDR1 and CDR2: KGHSH, LQKENI. V was clipped by 2 bases and J by 0 bases, with 7 bases between them. This CDR3 is 15 amino acids long. This CDR3 is CASSPLTATNEKLFF. In nucleotides, the CDR3 is TGTGCCAGCTCACCATTGACTGCAACTAATGAAAAACTGTTTTTT.

The chain combines TRBV7-6 with TRBJ2-3, with TRBD2 matching 7 bases. Germline values: CDR1 SGHVS, CDR2 FNYEAQ. V lost 1 base to trimming and J lost 0 bases; unmatched junction nucleotides: 4. The CDR3 extends over 16 amino acids. The CDR3 reads CASSLGSGLSTDTQYF. The DNA of the CDR3 is TGTGCCAGCAGCTTAGGTAGCGGGCTTAGCACAGATACGCAGTATTTT.